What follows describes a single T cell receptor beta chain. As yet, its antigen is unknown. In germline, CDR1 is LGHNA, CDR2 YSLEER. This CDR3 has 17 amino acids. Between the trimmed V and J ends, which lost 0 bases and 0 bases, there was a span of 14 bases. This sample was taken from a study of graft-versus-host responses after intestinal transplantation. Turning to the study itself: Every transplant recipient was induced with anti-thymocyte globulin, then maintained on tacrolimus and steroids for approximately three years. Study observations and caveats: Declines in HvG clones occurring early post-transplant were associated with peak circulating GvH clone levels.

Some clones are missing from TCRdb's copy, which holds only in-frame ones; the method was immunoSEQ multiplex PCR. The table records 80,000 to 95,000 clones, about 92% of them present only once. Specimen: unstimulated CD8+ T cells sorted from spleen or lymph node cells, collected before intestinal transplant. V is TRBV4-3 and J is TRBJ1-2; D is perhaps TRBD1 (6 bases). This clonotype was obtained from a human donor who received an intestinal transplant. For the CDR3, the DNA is TGCGCCAGCAGCCAAGATGGGGGCGCGGGAGCTAACTATGGCTACACCTTC. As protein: CASSQDGGAGANYGYTF.